This T cell receptor (beta chain) was identified during a study of glioma-infiltrating T cells. This clonotype showed up many times. The antigen is undetermined. Findings and caveats of the study: Tissue-blood divergence was below expectation in non-neoplastic patients, above in gliomas. Only very few CDR3 sequences appeared in both tissue and blood.

Amplification of TCR alpha and beta CDR3 regions from RNA used iRepertoire nested multiplex PCR. For one-step reverse transcription and amplification, about 90-450 ng of tissue mRNA or PBMC total RNA was used. MiXCR, run by TCRdb on the multiplex PCR reads, gives a single entry per CDR3 protein. The table records 45,000 or so distinct CDR3 sequences, 20% to 25% of them present only once. This sequence was found in a human donor with low-grade glioma or glioblastoma, undergoing nonglioma brain surgery, or in good health (not recorded which). Sequencing used glioma tissue, nonneoplastic brain tissue, or PBMCs (not recorded which).

The DNA of the CDR3 is TGTGCCAGCAGCCCCAGGCACGGCATTAGAGGGGCGGACAATGAGCAGTTCTTC. Translated, it gives CASSPRHGIRGADNEQFF. This chain links TRBV28 with TRBJ2-1; D assignment may be TRBD1 or TRBD2 (5 bases each). The ends were cut back, 6 bases at V and 5 bases at J, with 26 bases in the middle. Per germline, CDR1 MDHEN and CDR2 SYDVKM. This CDR3 contains 18 residues.